Listed below are T cell receptor beta chains from one sample, sequenced in a study of PD-1 blockade in classical Hodgkin lymphoma. Here immunoSEQ multiplex PCR was the method, and the copy in TCRdb shows in-frame clones only, minus some. The top ten hold approximately 15% of the sample, which has around 91,000 clones, roughly 79% seen once. Source: peripheral blood mononuclear cells (PBMCs), taken before the second cycle of nivolumab. These receptor sequences come from a human donor with classical Hodgkin lymphoma. Both conserved end residues are part of each CDR3. A D gene is named only where the DNA matches it firmly. The size entry is marked missing in some rows and otherwise reads once, few, many or a size class.

j_call	clone_size	d_call	cdr3_length	v_call	cdr3_aa	cdr3_nt
TRBJ2-2	NA	TRBD2	16	TRBV4-2	CASSQGLAVGTGELFF	TGTGCCAGCAGCCAAGGACTAGCGGTGGGCACCGGGGAGCTGTTTTTT
TRBJ2-1	NA	NA	17	TRBV11-2	CASSLDYETRNLNEQFF	TGTGCCAGCAGCTTAGATTACGAGACTAGGAATCTGAATGAGCAGTTCTTC
TRBJ1-2	NA	NA	13	TRBV6-6	CASTTGTDYGYTF	TGTGCCAGCACCACCGGGACGGACTATGGCTACACCTTC
TRBJ2-7	NA	NA	15	TRBV7-5	CVRSSLAGSSYEQYF	TGTGTCAGAAGCTCTCTAGCGGGAAGCTCCTACGAGCAGTACTTC
TRBJ1-1	NA	TRBD1	12	TRBV7-9	CASSSGQGEAFF	TGTGCCAGCAGCTCCGGACAGGGTGAAGCTTTCTTT
TRBJ2-1	NA	TRBD1	14	TRBV5-1	CASSLGTGIIEQFF	TGCGCCAGCAGCTTGGGGACAGGGATCATTGAGCAGTTCTTC
TRBJ2-7	NA	NA	14	TRBV2	CASSEQGPSNEQYF	TGTGCCAGCAGTGAGCAAGGACCATCCAACGAGCAGTACTTC
TRBJ2-2	NA	TRBD1	15	TRBV19	CASSTTGVSAGELFF	TGTGCCAGTAGTACCACAGGGGTTAGCGCCGGGGAGCTGTTTTTT
TRBJ2-2	NA	NA	14	TRBV5-6	CASSLVARPGELFF	TGTGCCAGCAGCTTGGTGGCTAGGCCCGGGGAGCTGTTTTTT
TRBJ2-2	NA	NA	16	TRBV4-2	CASSLLGGPNTGELFF	TGTGCCAGCAGCCTCCTGGGCGGACCGAACACCGGGGAGCTGTTTTTT
TRBJ2-4	NA	NA	16	TRBV7-5	CVRSLTVLGGKNIQYF	TGTGTCAGAAGCTTAACGGTGCTGGGGGGCAAAAACATTCAGTACTTC
TRBJ1-5	NA	TRBD1	15	TRBV6-5	CASRGQGGSDQPQHF	TGTGCCAGCAGAGGACAGGGAGGGTCGGATCAGCCCCAGCATTTT
TRBJ2-3	few	NA	16	TRBV19	CASRGGRAHGTDTQYF	TGTGCCAGTAGGGGCGGGCGGGCCCACGGCACAGATACGCAGTATTTT
TRBJ2-5	NA	NA	14	TRBV5-1	CASSLGQIQETQYF	TGCGCCAGCAGCTTGGGTCAGATACAAGAGACCCAGTACTTC
TRBJ2-3	once	TRBD2	18	TRBV7-6	CASSLIASSGTSTDTQYF	TGTGCCAGCAGCTTAATTGCGTCTAGCGGGACTAGCACAGATACGCAGTATTTT
TRBJ2-1	NA	NA	11	TRBV6-6	CASTWGSEQFF	TGTGCCAGCACCTGGGGGAGTGAGCAGTTCTTC
TRBJ1-2	once	NA	13	TRBV6-5	CASSYSAGDGYTF	TGTGCCAGCAGTTACTCGGCAGGGGATGGCTACACCTTC
TRBJ1-5	once	NA	14	TRBV6-5	CASSSKGINQPQHF	TGTGCCAGCAGTTCGAAGGGTATCAATCAGCCCCAGCATTTT